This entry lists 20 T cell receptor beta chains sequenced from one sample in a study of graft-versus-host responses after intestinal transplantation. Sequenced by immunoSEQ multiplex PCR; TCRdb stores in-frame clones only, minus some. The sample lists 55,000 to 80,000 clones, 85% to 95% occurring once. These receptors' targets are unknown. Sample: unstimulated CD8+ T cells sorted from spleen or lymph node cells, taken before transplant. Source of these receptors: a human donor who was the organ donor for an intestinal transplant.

DNA of the CDR3: TGTGCCAGCAGTCCAACTAGCGGGACCACCACCGGGGAGCTGTTTTTT. As protein: CASSPTSGTTTGELFF. The chain has TRBV27 and TRBJ2-2; TRBD2 agrees at 10 bases. This CDR3 comprises 16 residues. CDR1 MNHEY and CDR2 SMNVEV come from the germline V gene (reference sequence). Trimming cost V 5 bases and J 4 bases; bases outside gene matches: 7.

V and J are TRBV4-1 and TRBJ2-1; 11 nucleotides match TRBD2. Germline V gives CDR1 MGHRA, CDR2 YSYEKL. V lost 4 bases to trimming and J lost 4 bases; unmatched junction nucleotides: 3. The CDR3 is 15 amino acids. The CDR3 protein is CASSRLAGLYNEQFF. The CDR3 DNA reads TGCGCCAGCAGCCGACTAGCGGGATTGTACAATGAGCAGTTCTTC.

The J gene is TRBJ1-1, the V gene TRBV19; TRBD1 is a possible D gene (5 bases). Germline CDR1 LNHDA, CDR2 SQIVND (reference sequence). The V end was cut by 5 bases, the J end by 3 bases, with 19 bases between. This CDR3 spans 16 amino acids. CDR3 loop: CASSARPGPGDTEAFF. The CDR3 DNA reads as TGTGCCAGTAGTGCCAGGCCAGGCCCGGGGGACACTGAAGCTTTCTTT.

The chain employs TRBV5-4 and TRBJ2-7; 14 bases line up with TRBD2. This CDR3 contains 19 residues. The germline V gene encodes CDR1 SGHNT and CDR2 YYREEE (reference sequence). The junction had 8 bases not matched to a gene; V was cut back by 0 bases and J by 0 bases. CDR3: CASSLAGTSGSLSSYEQYF. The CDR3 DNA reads TGTGCCAGCAGCTTGGCCGGGACTAGCGGGAGCCTATCCTCCTACGAGCAGTACTTC.

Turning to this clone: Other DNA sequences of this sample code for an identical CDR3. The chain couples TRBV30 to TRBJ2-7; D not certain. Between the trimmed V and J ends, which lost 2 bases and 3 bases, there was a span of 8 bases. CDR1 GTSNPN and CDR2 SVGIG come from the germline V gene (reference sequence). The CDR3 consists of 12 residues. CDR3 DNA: TGTGCCTGGAGTCCCGGAGACTACGAGCAGTACTTC. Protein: CAWSPGDYEQYF.

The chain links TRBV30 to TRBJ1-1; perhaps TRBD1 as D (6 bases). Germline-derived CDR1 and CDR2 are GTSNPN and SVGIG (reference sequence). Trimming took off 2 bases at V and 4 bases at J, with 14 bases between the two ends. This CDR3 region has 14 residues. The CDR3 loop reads CAWSPGAQVTEAFF. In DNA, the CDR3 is TGTGCCTGGAGTCCAGGGGCACAGGTCACTGAAGCTTTCTTT.

The CDR3 loop is CATSTSGGAYNEQFF. The DNA of the CDR3 is TGTGCCACTTCGACTAGCGGGGGTGCCTACAATGAGCAGTTCTTC. The V and J genes are TRBV27 and TRBJ2-1; 12 bases are shared with TRBD2. Germline CDR1 MNHEY, CDR2 SMNVEV (reference sequence). The V and J ends lost 10 bases and 2 bases, in that order; junction bases with no gene match: 6. The CDR3 runs to 15 residues.

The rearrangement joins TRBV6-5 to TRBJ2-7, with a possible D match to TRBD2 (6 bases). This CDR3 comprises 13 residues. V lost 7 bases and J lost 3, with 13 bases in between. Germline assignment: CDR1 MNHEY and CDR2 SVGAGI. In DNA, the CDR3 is TGTGCCAGCACCTACGGGGGAAGCTACGAGCAGTACTTC. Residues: CASTYGGSYEQYF.

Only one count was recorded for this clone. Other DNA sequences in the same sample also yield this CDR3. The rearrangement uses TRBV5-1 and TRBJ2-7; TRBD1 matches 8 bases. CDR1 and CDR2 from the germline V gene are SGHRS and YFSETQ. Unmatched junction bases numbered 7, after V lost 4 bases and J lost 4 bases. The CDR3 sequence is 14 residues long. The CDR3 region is CASSPGTGAYEQYF. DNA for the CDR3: TGCGCCAGCAGCCCGGGGACAGGCGCGTACGAGCAGTACTTC.

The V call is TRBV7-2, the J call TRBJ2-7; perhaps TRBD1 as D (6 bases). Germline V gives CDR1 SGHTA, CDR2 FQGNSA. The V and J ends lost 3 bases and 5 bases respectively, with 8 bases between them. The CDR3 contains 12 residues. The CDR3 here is CASSFTGNEQYF. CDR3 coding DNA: TGTGCCAGCAGCTTTACAGGGAACGAGCAGTACTTC.

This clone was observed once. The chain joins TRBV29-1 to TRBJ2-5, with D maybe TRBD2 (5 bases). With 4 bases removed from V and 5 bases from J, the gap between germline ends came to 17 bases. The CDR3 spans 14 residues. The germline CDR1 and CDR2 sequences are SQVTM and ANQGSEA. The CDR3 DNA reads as TGCAGCGTTGTGTTTTTAAAGGGAGCCGAGACCCAGTACTTC. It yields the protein CSVVFLKGAETQYF.

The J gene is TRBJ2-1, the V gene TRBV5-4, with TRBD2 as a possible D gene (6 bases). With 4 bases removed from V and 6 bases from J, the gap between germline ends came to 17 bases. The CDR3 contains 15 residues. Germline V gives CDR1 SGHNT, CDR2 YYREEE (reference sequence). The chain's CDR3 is CASSPGPYGGNEQFF. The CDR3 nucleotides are TGTGCCAGCAGCCCGGGACCTTACGGGGGCAATGAGCAGTTCTTC.

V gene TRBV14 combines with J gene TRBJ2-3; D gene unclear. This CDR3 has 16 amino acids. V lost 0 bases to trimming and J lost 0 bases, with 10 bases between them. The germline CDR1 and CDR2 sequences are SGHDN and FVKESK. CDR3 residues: CASSQDGPASTDTQYF. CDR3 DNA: TGTGCCAGCAGCCAAGATGGTCCCGCGAGCACAGATACGCAGTATTTT.

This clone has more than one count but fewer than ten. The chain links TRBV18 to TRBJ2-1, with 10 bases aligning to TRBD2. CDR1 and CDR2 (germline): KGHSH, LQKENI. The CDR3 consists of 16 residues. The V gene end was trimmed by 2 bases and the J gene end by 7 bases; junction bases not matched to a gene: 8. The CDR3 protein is CASSPFSSGSENEQFF. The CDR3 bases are TGTGCCAGCTCACCATTTTCTAGCGGGAGTGAAAATGAGCAGTTCTTC.

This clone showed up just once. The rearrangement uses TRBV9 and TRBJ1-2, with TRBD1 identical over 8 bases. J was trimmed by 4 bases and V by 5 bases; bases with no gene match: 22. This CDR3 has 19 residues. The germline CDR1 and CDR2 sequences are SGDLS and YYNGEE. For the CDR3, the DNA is TGTGCCAGCAGTTGGTTACCCTCCCCGGACAGGACAGGGCCCTATGGCTACACCTTC. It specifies CASSWLPSPDRTGPYGYTF.

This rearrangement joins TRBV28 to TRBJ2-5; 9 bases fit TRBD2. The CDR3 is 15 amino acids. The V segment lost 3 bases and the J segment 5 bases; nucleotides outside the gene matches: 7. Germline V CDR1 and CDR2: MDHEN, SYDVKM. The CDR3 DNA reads TGTGCCAGCAGTTTGTTAGCGGGAGAGGGGGAGACCCAGTACTTC. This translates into CASSLLAGEGETQYF.

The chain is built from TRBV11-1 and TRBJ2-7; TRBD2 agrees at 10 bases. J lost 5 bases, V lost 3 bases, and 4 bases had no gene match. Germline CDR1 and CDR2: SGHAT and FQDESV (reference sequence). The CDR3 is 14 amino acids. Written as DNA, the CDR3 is TGTGCCAGCAGCTTGACTAGCGGGTTTAACGAGCAGTACTTC. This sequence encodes CASSLTSGFNEQYF.

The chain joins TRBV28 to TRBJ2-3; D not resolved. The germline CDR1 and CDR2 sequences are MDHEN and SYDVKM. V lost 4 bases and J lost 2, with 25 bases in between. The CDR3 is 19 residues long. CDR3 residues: CASSSPMDGRYLSTDTQYF. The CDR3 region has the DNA TGTGCCAGCAGTTCCCCGATGGATGGGCGCTATCTCTCCACAGATACGCAGTATTTT.

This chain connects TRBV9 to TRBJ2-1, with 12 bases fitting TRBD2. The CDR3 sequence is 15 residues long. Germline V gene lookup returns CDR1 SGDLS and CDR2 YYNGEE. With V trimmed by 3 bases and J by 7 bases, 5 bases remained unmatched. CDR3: CASSETSGSLNEQFF. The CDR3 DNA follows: TGTGCCAGCAGCGAGACTAGCGGGAGTTTGAATGAGCAGTTCTTC. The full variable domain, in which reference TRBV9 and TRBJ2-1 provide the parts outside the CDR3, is DSGVTQTPKHLITATGQRVTLRCSPRSGDLSVYWYQQSLDQGLQFLIQYYNGEERAKGNILERFSAQQFPDLHSELNLSSLELGDSALYFCASSETSGSLNEQFFGPGTRLTVL.

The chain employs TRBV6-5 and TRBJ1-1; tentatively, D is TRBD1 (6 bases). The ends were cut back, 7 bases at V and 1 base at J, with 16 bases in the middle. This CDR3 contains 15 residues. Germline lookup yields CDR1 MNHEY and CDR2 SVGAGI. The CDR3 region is CASTEEGQRNTEAFF. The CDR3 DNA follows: TGTGCCAGCACTGAGGAAGGACAGAGGAACACTGAAGCTTTCTTT.